Sequencing of this T cell receptor (beta chain) was carried out in a study of patients and donors after allogeneic stem cell transplantation. This CDR3 comprises 14 residues. Germline V gene sequence: CDR1 SGHKS, CDR2 YYEKEE (reference sequence). V was shortened by 0 bases and J by 3 bases, with 7 bases between the two germline ends. MiXCR, run by TCRdb on the RT-PCR reads, gives a single entry per CDR3 protein. The table includes some 960,000 distinct CDR3 sequences, over 15% detected once. Sequencing was carried out using blood, either unsorted or a sorted T cell fraction (not recorded which). The V and J genes are TRBV5-5 and TRBJ1-5; D uncertain. The source is a human donor who was either an allogeneic HSCT recipient or a stem cell or donor lymphocyte infusion donor (not recorded which). It is not recorded whose cells these are; they may come from a transplant donor. CDR3 DNA: TGTGCCAGCAGCTTGGCGGCAGACAATCAGCCCCAGCATTTT. Translating it yields CASSLAADNQPQHF.